This is a list of T cell receptor beta chains from one sample in a study of T cell changes during pregnancy in multiple sclerosis. Clones were read by immunoSEQ multiplex PCR, and TCRdb kept only the in-frame ones, dropping some. The repertoire holds roughly 27,000 clones, with 85% to 95% as singletons. This sample comprised CD4+ T cells from peripheral blood mononuclear cells, obtained in the first trimester of pregnancy. These receptors originate from a female donor with multiple sclerosis, enrolled in a pregnancy study. The CDR3 runs from the conserved cysteine through the conserved F or W. D genes are given only for firm matches. Only part of the rows carry a size: once, few, many, or a class if the clone is expanded.

- | TRBJ1-4 | - | TRBV28 | CASSLSDEKLFF | TGTGCCAGCAGTTTATCGGATGAAAAACTGTTTTTT
- | TRBJ1-2 | TRBD1 | TRBV28 | CATGDRGYGYTF | TGTGCCACCGGAGACAGGGGCTATGGCTACACCTTC
- | TRBJ2-1 | TRBD2 | TRBV9 | CASSVRGGAYNEQFF | TGTGCCAGCAGCGTACGGGGGGGGGCCTACAATGAGCAGTTCTTC
- | TRBJ1-2 | - | TRBV19 | CASSMGSRYYGYTF | TGTGCCAGTAGTATGGGTAGCCGATACTATGGCTACACCTTC
- | TRBJ1-5 | - | TRBV18 | CASSLRSGNQPQHF | TGTGCCAGCTCATTGAGATCCGGCAATCAGCCCCAGCATTTT
- | TRBJ2-3 | TRBD2 | TRBV10-3 | CAIQRGPTDTQYF | TGTGCCATTCAGCGGGGGCCCACAGATACGCAGTATTTT
once | TRBJ2-7 | TRBD1 | TRBV19 | CASSADRVLTEQYF | TGTGCCAGTAGTGCAGACAGGGTTCTCACCGAGCAGTACTTC
- | TRBJ1-5 | - | TRBV19 | CASSDTAGVWQPQHF | TGTGCCAGTAGTGATACCGCAGGGGTATGGCAGCCCCAGCATTTT
- | TRBJ2-1 | - | TRBV7-3 | CASSLSSGAYNEQFF | TGTGCCAGCAGCTTATCGTCGGGGGCCTACAATGAGCAGTTCTTC
- | TRBJ2-1 | TRBD1 | TRBV29-1 | CSVGDSSYNEQFF | TGCAGCGTTGGGGACAGCTCCTACAATGAGCAGTTCTTC
- | TRBJ2-1 | - | TRBV5-1 | CASSPVLGYNEQFF | TGCGCCAGCAGCCCCGTGCTAGGTTACAATGAGCAGTTCTTC
once | TRBJ1-6 | TRBD1 | TRBV27 | CASSLRANQDRDRGSTYNSPLHF | TGTGCCAGCAGTTTAAGAGCAAACCAGGACCGGGACAGGGGATCGACCTATAATTCACCCCTCCACTTT
- | TRBJ1-1 | - | TRBV21-1 | CASSKVVNTEAFF | TGTGCCAGCAGCAAAGTAGTGAACACTGAAGCTTTCTTT
few | TRBJ1-5 | - | TRBV15 | CATSRDLAGGGQPQHF | TGTGCCACCAGCAGAGATTTAGCGGGGGGCGGGCAGCCCCAGCATTTT
- | TRBJ1-6 | TRBD1 | TRBV6-6 | CASSRDRVNSPLHF | TGTGCCAGCAGTAGGGACAGGGTAAATTCACCCCTCCACTTT
- | TRBJ1-2 | TRBD1 | TRBV5-6 | CASSSERRTGWSGYTF | TGTGCCAGCAGCTCAGAGAGACGGACAGGGTGGAGTGGCTACACCTTC
- | TRBJ1-1 | - | TRBV20-1 | CSASHGGEAFF | TGCAGTGCTTCCCATGGGGGGGAAGCTTTCTTT
- | TRBJ2-7 | - | TRBV4-3 | CASSVGHSTYEQYF | TGCGCCAGCAGCGTCGGACATTCCACATACGAGCAGTACTTC
- | TRBJ2-1 | TRBD2 | TRBV5-1 | CASSLLLGGNEQFF | TGCGCCAGCAGCCTACTCCTCGGGGGGAATGAGCAGTTCTTC
- | TRBJ1-4 | - | TRBV5-4 | CASSLYKSEKLFF | TGTGCCAGCAGCTTGTATAAGAGTGAAAAACTGTTTTTT
- | TRBJ1-5 | - | TRBV6-5 | CASSQGVWQPQHF | TGTGCCAGCAGCCAAGGGGTTTGGCAGCCCCAGCATTTT
- | TRBJ1-1 | - | TRBV14 | CASSGAYEAFF | TGTGCCAGCAGCGGGGCTTATGAAGCTTTCTTT
- | TRBJ2-1 | - | TRBV6-6 | CASSLYNEQFF | TGTGCCAGCAGTCTCTACAATGAGCAGTTCTTC
- | TRBJ1-2 | - | TRBV9 | CASSLDLSYGYTF | TGTGCCAGCAGCTTGGACTTAAGCTATGGCTACACCTTC
- | TRBJ1-2 | - | TRBV7-2 | CASSLGGGNYGYTF | TGTGCCAGCAGCCTAGGGGGGGGGAACTATGGCTACACCTTC
- | TRBJ1-6 | TRBD1 | TRBV5-1 | CASSHTGGPYNSPLHF | TGCGCCAGCAGTCACACAGGGGGCCCTTATAATTCACCCCTCCACTTT
- | TRBJ1-2 | - | TRBV28 | CASSSRGGGPYGYTF | TGTGCCAGCAGTTCAAGGGGGGGCGGACCCTATGGCTACACCTTC
medium-sized | TRBJ2-2 | - | TRBV11-2 | CASSKRGTNTGELFF | TGTGCCAGCAGCAAGAGGGGGACGAACACCGGGGAGCTGTTTTTT
- | TRBJ1-2 | - | TRBV18 | CASSPRQVESDGYTF | TGTGCCAGCTCACCAAGACAGGTTGAAAGCGATGGCTACACCTTC